Below, 6 T cell receptor beta chains from the same sample are listed, as sequenced in a study of T cells in localized non-small cell lung cancer. This table comes from immunoSEQ multiplex PCR, and its TCRdb copy is limited to in-frame clones, with some not included. This sample yields about 1,600 clones, of which roughly 27% are seen a single time; 20% to 25% belongs to the top ten. The specimen comprised normal lung tissue next to the tumor, sampled before any cancer treatment. The receptor set was obtained from a male donor at least 60 years old with stage II lung adenocarcinoma.

The chain carries TRBV7-5 and TRBJ1-3. TRBV7-5 is described as a pseudogene. The CDR3 runs 14 residues. CDR3 residues: CASSRAESGNTIYF. CDR3 DNA: TGTGCCAGCAGCCGGGCGGAATCTGGAAACACCATATATTTT.

The J gene is TRBJ2-7, the V gene TRBV19; 7 nucleotides match TRBD1. This CDR3 spans 18 amino acids. Germline-derived CDR1 and CDR2 are LNHDA and SQIVND (reference sequence). V lost 1 base to trimming and J lost 4 bases; unmatched junction nucleotides: 16. The chain's CDR3 is CASSIVVRDSSFAYEQYF. The CDR3 DNA is TGTGCCAGTAGTATAGTCGTGAGGGACAGCAGTTTTGCATACGAGCAGTACTTC.

This clone rates as medium-sized. The chain carries TRBV1 and TRBJ1-2. TRBV1 is designated a pseudogene. This CDR3 is 15 amino acids long. The CDR3 region is CASSQERGAHYGYTF. CDR3 DNA: TGCGCCAGCAGCCAAGAGAGGGGCGCCCACTATGGCTACACCTTC.

This clone has only a few counts. The chain recombines TRBV11-1 with TRBJ2-7; D is perhaps TRBD2 (5 bases). The CDR3 sequence is 15 residues long. The germline V and J ends were trimmed by 0 bases and 6 bases, with 15 bases remaining between them. Per germline, CDR1 SGHAT and CDR2 FQDESV (reference sequence). CDR3 DNA: TGTGCCAGCAGCTTAGCGTTGTTGGGAGTGGCCGAGCAGTACTTC. This translates into CASSLALLGVAEQYF.

The V gene is TRBV11-3, the J gene TRBJ1-3, with unresolved D. From germline, CDR1 is SGHNT and CDR2 YENEEA. CDR3 length: 16 amino acids. Trimming left V 1 base short and J 7 bases short, with 17 bases between. The DNA for the CDR3 is TGTGCCAGCAGCTTAGTTGCAGGCGCCGACGGGAACACCATATATTTT. It is translated as CASSLVAGADGNTIYF.

This chain joins TRBV6-8 and TRBJ1-4; TRBD1 matches 10 bases. Germline V gives CDR1 MNHGY, CDR2 SAAAGT. The CDR3 sequence is 17 residues long. Trimming took 5 bases from V and 0 from J; bases not matched to a gene: 6. DNA for the CDR3: TGTGCCAGCAGTAGACAGGGGGCTCGGGCAACTAATGAAAAACTGTTTTTT. As protein: CASSRQGARATNEKLFF.